This section outlines one T cell receptor beta chain sequence together with its context. This record belongs to a study of blood T cell repertoires in COVID-19. Study-wide background: Acute-phase and convalescent COVID-19 samples originated in the United States, Italy and Spain. Nucleic acid was either cDNA or gDNA, and it came from T cells, B-cell-depleted T cells, or PBMCs.

Per the authors' pipeline: Nucleated cell number was recorded as an estimate derived from reference gene primer amplification. Sequenced by immunoSEQ multiplex PCR; TCRdb stores in-frame clones only, minus some. V and J calls and clone size are as listed in that table; D and trimming were resolved from the DNA. The sample contains about 300,000 clones, roughly 88% of which appear only once. The CDR3 runs to 17 residues. Per germline, CDR1 SQVTM and CDR2 ANQGSEA. V shed 0 bases and J 2 bases; nucleotides not matched to a gene: 7. This sequence originates from a woman aged 30 to 39 who had recovered from COVID-19. V usage is TRBV29-1 and J usage is TRBJ2-5, with TRBD2 matching 12 bases. Sequenced: peripheral blood. CDR3: CSVEELLAGGIQETQYF. Written as DNA, the CDR3 is TGCAGCGTTGAAGAGCTGCTAGCGGGGGGGATACAAGAGACCCAGTACTTC. The variable domain in full, completed from reference TRBV29-1 and TRBJ2-5, reads SAVISQKPSRDICQRGTSLTIQCQVDSQVTMMFWYRQQPGQSLTLIATANQGSEATYESGFVIDKFPISRPNLTFSTLTVSNMSPEDSSIYLCSVEELLAGGIQETQYFGPGTRLLVL.